This is a list of T cell receptor beta chains from one sample in a study of T cell clonotyping in hematopoietic cell transplantation. Measured with immunoSEQ multiplex PCR; TCRdb has only the in-frame clones, and not every one. The repertoire consists of about 45,000 clones, with around 84% occurring once and the leading ten covering 4% to 5.5%. Specimen: peripheral blood mononuclear cells, collected before stem cell transplant. The receptors derive from a man aged 55 to 70 with myelodysplastic syndrome. Some clones in this sample may be carry-over from other donors' samples. Each CDR3 is given with its conserved first and last residue. D genes are given only for firm matches. Some rows mark clone size as missing; the rest say once, few, many or name a class of expanded clone.

j_call,d_call,cdr3_length,clone_size,v_call,cdr3_nt,cdr3_aa
TRBJ1-5,NA,12,few,TRBV7-8,TGTGCCAGCAGCCGATCGGATCAGCCCCAGCATTTT,CASSRSDQPQHF
TRBJ2-7,NA,15,once,TRBV19,TGTGCCAGTAGTCTATACTCCAGCGGGCCCTACGAGCAGTACTTC,CASSLYSSGPYEQYF
TRBJ2-3,NA,16,once,TRBV28,TGTGCCAGCAGACCTGACCCTGGGAAGCGCACAGATACGCAGTATTTT,CASRPDPGKRTDTQYF
TRBJ1-6,NA,18,NA,TRBV14,TGTGCCAGCAGCCAAGTCCGAAAAAGTTTTGCAGGGCTACCACCCCTCCACTTT,CASSQVRKSFAGLPPLHF
TRBJ2-7,TRBD1,17,NA,TRBV7-4,TGTGCCAGCAGCCCGATAAATTCCGGGACAGGGAAATGCGAGCAGTACTTC,CASSPINSGTGKCEQYF
TRBJ1-1,TRBD1,11,NA,TRBV30,TGTGCCTGGAGTGTAAGGGACAGGGCTTTCTTT,CAWSVRDRAFF
TRBJ2-2,TRBD1,16,NA,TRBV19,TGTGCCAGTAGTTCCGGGACAGGGTATTTCACCGGGGAGCTGTTTTTT,CASSSGTGYFTGELFF
TRBJ1-4,NA,15,NA,TRBV7-9,TGTGCCAGCAGCCCCAGCGGGCAGTCTTATGAAAAACTGTTTTTT,CASSPSGQSYEKLFF
TRBJ1-2,TRBD1,16,NA,TRBV19,TGTGCCAGTAGCCCATCCTCCGGGACAGGGGTTCTTGGCTACACCTTC,CASSPSSGTGVLGYTF
TRBJ1-5,NA,17,NA,TRBV28,TGTGCCAGCAGTCTGCGGGCAGGGCGGGCAAGGGATCAGCCCCAGCATTTT,CASSLRAGRARDQPQHF
TRBJ2-3,NA,11,NA,TRBV30,TGTGCCTGGAGTCTGGAGGGTACGCAGTATTTT,CAWSLEGTQYF
TRBJ1-2,TRBD1,14,NA,TRBV9,TGTGCCAGCAGCGGCGATAGACAGGGCGATGGCTACACCTTC,CASSGDRQGDGYTF
TRBJ2-1,NA,14,NA,TRBV9,TGTGCCAGCAGCGTAAGGGGGGCAAAGGATGAGCAGTTCTTC,CASSVRGAKDEQFF
TRBJ1-6,NA,16,once,TRBV4-3,TGCGCCAGCAGCCAAGAATGGGGGCAAAGGGGTTCACCCCTCCACTTT,CASSQEWGQRGSPLHF
TRBJ1-3,TRBD1,17,NA,TRBV19,TGTGCCAGTAGTGCCAAGACAGGGGGCTCCTCTGGAAACACCATATATTTT,CASSAKTGGSSGNTIYF
TRBJ1-5,NA,17,few,TRBV4-3,TGCGCCAGCAGCCAAGAGGGAGGGGGAGGGTTGAATCAGCCCCAGCATTTT,CASSQEGGGGLNQPQHF
TRBJ1-1,NA,13,NA,TRBV5-5,TGTGCCAGCAGCTTGGAGGTGAACACTGAAGCTTTCTTT,CASSLEVNTEAFF
TRBJ1-3,NA,15,NA,TRBV6-6,TGTGCCAGCAGTTACCAAATCAGCACTGGAAACACCATATATTTT,CASSYQISTGNTIYF
TRBJ2-7,NA,15,NA,TRBV7-2,TGTGCCAGCAGCTTAGGCAGGGGCCGGATCTACGAGCAGTACTTC,CASSLGRGRIYEQYF
TRBJ2-7,TRBD1,14,NA,TRBV5-1,TGCGCCAGCAGCTTCGCGGGACAGGGAGGCGAGCAGTACTTC,CASSFAGQGGEQYF
TRBJ2-5,NA,16,NA,TRBV9,TGTGCCAGCAGCCCCACCTCCAGGGGTGGGGGTGAGACCCAGTACTTC,CASSPTSRGGGETQYF
TRBJ2-2,NA,13,NA,TRBV30,TGTGCCCTTCAGGGGCCGAACACCGGGGAGCTGTTTTTT,CALQGPNTGELFF
TRBJ2-5,NA,8,NA,TRBV20-1,TGCGGGATCGGGACCCAGTACTTC,CGIGTQYF
TRBJ2-5,TRBD1,15,NA,TRBV7-9,TGTGCCAGCAGCATCGGATACAGGGGGAAAGAGACCCAGTACTTC,CASSIGYRGKETQYF
TRBJ2-3,TRBD1,15,NA,TRBV19,TGTGCCAGTAAAAAGGGGGACAGCTCCACAGATACGCAGTATTTT,CASKKGDSSTDTQYF
TRBJ2-2,NA,14,NA,TRBV19,TGTGCCAGTATGCGCAGAAAATACACCGGGGAGCTGTTTTTT,CASMRRKYTGELFF
TRBJ1-5,NA,15,NA,TRBV4-1,TGCGCCAGCAGCCAAGACAGTTTTCGGAATCAGCCCCAGCATTTT,CASSQDSFRNQPQHF
TRBJ1-5,NA,13,NA,TRBV2,TGTGCCAGCAGGGGAACAGGCAATCAGCCCCAGCATTTT,CASRGTGNQPQHF
TRBJ1-1,NA,16,NA,TRBV5-1,TGCGCCAGCAGCTTGGATATGGGGCTGAGGAACACTGAAGCTTTCTTT,CASSLDMGLRNTEAFF
TRBJ1-4,NA,16,NA,TRBV11-2,TGTGCCAGCAGCTTAGGGAGCGCGGGGGTTGGCGAAAAACTGTTTTTT,CASSLGSAGVGEKLFF
TRBJ1-5,NA,13,NA,TRBV2,TGTGCCAGCAGTCGACGGAGCAATCAGCCCCAGCATTTT,CASSRRSNQPQHF
TRBJ2-7,NA,12,NA,TRBV30,TGTGCCTGGAGTATTGAGGCCTACGAGCAGTACTTC,CAWSIEAYEQYF
TRBJ1-6,TRBD1,16,NA,TRBV6-5,TGTGCCAGCAGTTCTGGACAGGGGGGAGCTGTATCACCCCTCCACTTT,CASSSGQGGAVSPLHF